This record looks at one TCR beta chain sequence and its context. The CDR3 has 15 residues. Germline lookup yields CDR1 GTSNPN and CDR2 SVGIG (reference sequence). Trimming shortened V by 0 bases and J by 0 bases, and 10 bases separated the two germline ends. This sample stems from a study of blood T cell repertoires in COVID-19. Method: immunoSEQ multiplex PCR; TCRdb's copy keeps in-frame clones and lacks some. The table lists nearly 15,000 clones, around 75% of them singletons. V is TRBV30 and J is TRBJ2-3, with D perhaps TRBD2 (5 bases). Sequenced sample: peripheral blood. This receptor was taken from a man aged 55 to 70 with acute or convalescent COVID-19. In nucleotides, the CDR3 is TGTGCCTGGAGTGTACTAGGGATTAGCACAGATACGCAGTATTTT. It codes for CAWSVLGISTDTQYF.